The 18 T cell receptor beta chains presented below share a single source sample, sequenced in a study of breast tumors, draining lymph nodes, adjacent tissues. The lymph nodes were axillary draining lymph nodes from breast cancer patients. MiXCR, run by TCRdb on the multiplex PCR reads, gives a single entry per CDR3 protein. The sample has about 200,000 distinct CDR3 sequences; around 29% are singletons. Sequencing input: axillary lymph node tissue. The receptors stem from a female donor with breast cancer. Some clones in this sample may be carry-over from other donors' samples.

With respect to this clonotype: One end of the junction fails to match germline, which may point to a read error. The genes are TRBV27 and TRBJ2-7, with 8 bases identical to TRBD2. CDR3 length equals 15 residues. Germline V gives CDR1 MNHEY, CDR2 SMNVEV (reference sequence). In DNA form, the CDR3 reads TGTGCCGGCAGTGAGGGTAGCGGGGCGACCTACGAGCAGTACTTC. Its protein product is CAGSEGSGATYEQYF.

V gene TRBV5-6 combines with J gene TRBJ2-5; D possibly matches TRBD1 or TRBD2 (5 bases each). V was trimmed by 0 bases and J by 5 bases, leaving 17 bases between them. The germline CDR1 and CDR2 sequences are SGHDT and YYEEEE. The CDR3 covers 16 residues. This CDR3 reads CASSLGSTRGVETQYF. DNA for the CDR3: TGTGCCAGCAGCTTGGGGTCGACGCGAGGGGTGGAGACCCAGTACTTC.

In its sample, this clonotype was seen many times. This sequence joins TRBV20-1 and TRBJ1-5; D ambiguous. CDR3 length: 14 residues. Germline V gives CDR1 DFQATT, CDR2 SNEGSKA (reference sequence). V was clipped by 3 bases and J by 4 bases, with 13 bases between them. CDR3 nucleotides: TGCAGTGCTAGGGACGTTCAACCTAATCAGCCCCAGCATTTT. Encoded protein: CSARDVQPNQPQHF.

In this sample, this clonotype turned up many times. V usage is TRBV6-5 and J usage is TRBJ2-5; 7 bases line up with TRBD1. The CDR3 covers 14 residues. CDR1 and CDR2 (germline): MNHEY, SVGAGI. V was clipped by 0 bases and J by 3 bases; unmatched bases: 1. The DNA for the CDR3 is TGTGCCAGCAGTTACTCGACAGGGAAAGAGACCCAGTACTTC. Its protein product is CASSYSTGKETQYF.

The table lists this clonotype with many counts. The chain couples TRBV15 to TRBJ1-6, with D possibly matching TRBD1 (6 bases). The CDR3 has 20 amino acids. Between the trimmed V and J ends, which lost 0 bases and 0 bases, there was a span of 18 bases. Germline V lookup: CDR1 LNHNV, CDR2 YYDKDF (reference sequence). The CDR3 region is CATSREGQGFRGSYNSPLHF. CDR3 nucleotides: TGTGCCACCAGCAGAGAGGGACAAGGATTTCGGGGCTCCTATAATTCACCCCTCCACTTT.

J is TRBJ2-2 and V is TRBV12-3 or TRBV12-4; perhaps TRBD1 as D (5 bases). V dropped 3 bases and J dropped 5 bases, with 16 bases sitting between them. There are 16 residues in the CDR3. The CDR3 DNA sequence: TGTGCCAGCAGTTTCTCGGGTAGGGGAAGAACCGGGGAGCTGTTTTTT. Its protein product is CASSFSGRGRTGELFF.

V is TRBV4-1 and J is TRBJ1-5; 9 bases map to TRBD1. J gave up 3 bases and V 3 bases, and 3 bases lay outside the gene matches. In germline, CDR1 is MGHRA, CDR2 YSYEKL. The CDR3 is 15 residues long. CDR3 region: CASSQGQGTNQPQHF. DNA for the CDR3: TGCGCCAGCAGCCAGGGACAGGGCACCAATCAGCCCCAGCATTTT.

This clonotype occurred many times. This rearrangement joins TRBV6-5 to TRBJ2-5; D perhaps matches TRBD1 (6 bases). From germline, CDR1 is MNHEY and CDR2 SVGAGI. This CDR3 has 16 amino acids. Trimming removed 6 bases at V and 0 bases at J, with 17 bases between. This CDR3 is CASRFTGYSYQETQYF. The CDR3, as DNA: TGTGCCAGCAGATTCACAGGGTACTCGTACCAAGAGACCCAGTACTTC.

The sample holds a few counts of this clonotype. The chain couples TRBV20-1 to TRBJ1-1; D unresolved. The germline V gene has CDR1 DFQATT and CDR2 SNEGSKA (reference sequence). This CDR3 is 12 amino acids long. V gave up 6 bases and J gave up 7 bases, with 15 bases separating them. The CDR3 loop reads CSAPGVGGEAFF. The CDR3 DNA reads TGCAGTGCACCTGGGGTAGGTGGTGAAGCTTTCTTT.

This sequence joins TRBV2 and TRBJ1-2; TRBD1 is a possible D gene (6 bases). Germline loops: CDR1 SNHLY, CDR2 FYNNEI. The CDR3 length is 14 residues. V lost 5 bases and J lost 7, with 17 bases in between. CDR3 DNA sequence: TGTGCCAGCAGTCAACGGGGGGCAAGTGGTGGCTACACCTTC. It encodes CASSQRGASGGYTF.

The rearrangement uses TRBV15 and TRBJ1-2; D unresolved. This CDR3 spans 15 amino acids. Germline-derived CDR1 and CDR2 are LNHNV and YYDKDF (reference sequence). The ends were cut back, 0 bases at V and 11 bases at J, with 19 bases in the middle. This CDR3 is CATSRDRSLAGGYTF. CDR3 DNA: TGTGCCACCAGCAGAGACCGTTCACTAGCGGGAGGTTACACCTTC.

In its sample, this clonotype was seen many times. This rearrangement joins TRBV10-3 to TRBJ1-3; 7 bases map to TRBD1. Germline assignment: CDR1 ENHRY and CDR2 SYGVKD. CDR3 length: 14 amino acids. Trimming removed 2 bases from V and 4 bases from J; junction bases left unmatched: 2. The CDR3 nucleotides are TGTGCCATCAGTGAGGGGACAGCCGGAAACACCATATATTTT. Translating it yields CAISEGTAGNTIYF.

About this clonotype: One end of the junction is discordant with germline, which a read error may explain. The chain links TRBV20-1 to TRBJ1-2; TRBD1 might be the D (5 bases). The germline V gene encodes CDR1 DFQATT and CDR2 SNEGSKA (reference sequence). The CDR3 covers 10 residues. The CDR3 sequence: CSASDQGLGF. CDR3 bases: TGCAGTGCTAGTGACCAGGGTTTGGGCTTC.

This clonotype was seen ten or more times. This rearrangement joins TRBV2 to TRBJ2-7; 11 bases match TRBD1. Germline CDR1 and CDR2: SNHLY and FYNNEI. The J segment lost 7 bases and the V segment lost 7 bases, leaving 9 bases of the junction unmatched. The CDR3 spans 14 residues. The CDR3 DNA is TGTGCCAGCAATACCCGGGACAGGGGGGAAGAGCAGTACTTC. It translates to CASNTRDRGEEQYF.

This clonotype showed up many times. The chain has TRBV6-4 and TRBJ1-6, with D unresolved. Germline values: CDR1 MRHNA, CDR2 SNTAGT. Trimming stripped 6 bases from V and 5 bases from J, with 11 bases between. CDR3 length: 14 residues. CDR3 nucleotides: TGTGCCAGCAGAGAAGGAGACGATAATTCACCCCTCCACTTT. Protein product: CASREGDDNSPLHF.

This sequence joins TRBV9 and TRBJ2-1; 9 bases are shared with TRBD1. The germline CDR1 and CDR2 sequences are SGDLS and YYNGEE. V shed 5 bases and J 7 bases; nucleotides not matched to a gene: 19. The CDR3 sequence is 18 residues long. CDR3 in amino acids: CASSARPSGTGMVNEQFF. CDR3 DNA: TGTGCCAGCAGTGCTAGACCTTCCGGGACAGGGATGGTGAATGAGCAGTTCTTC.

Concerning this clonotype: This could be a read error, since a much larger clone is one nucleotide away. V usage is TRBV12-3 or TRBV12-4 and J usage is TRBJ1-5; possibly TRBD1 for D (5 bases). V shed 3 bases and J shed 1 base, with 10 bases lying between them. The CDR3 contains 15 residues. In DNA, the CDR3 is TGTGCCAGCAGTTTGCCAGGGAGAAGCAATCAGCCCCAGCATTTT. It translates to CASSLPGRSNQPQHF.

The J gene is TRBJ1-6, the V gene TRBV25-1; a possible D gene is TRBD1 (6 bases). V was clipped by 4 bases and J by 5 bases, with 15 bases between them. The CDR3 has 16 residues. Germline V gene data show CDR1 as MGHDK and CDR2 as SYGVNS. The CDR3 sequence is CASSATGQSNNSPLHF. DNA for the CDR3: TGTGCCAGCAGTGCTACAGGACAGTCTAATAATTCACCCCTCCACTTT.